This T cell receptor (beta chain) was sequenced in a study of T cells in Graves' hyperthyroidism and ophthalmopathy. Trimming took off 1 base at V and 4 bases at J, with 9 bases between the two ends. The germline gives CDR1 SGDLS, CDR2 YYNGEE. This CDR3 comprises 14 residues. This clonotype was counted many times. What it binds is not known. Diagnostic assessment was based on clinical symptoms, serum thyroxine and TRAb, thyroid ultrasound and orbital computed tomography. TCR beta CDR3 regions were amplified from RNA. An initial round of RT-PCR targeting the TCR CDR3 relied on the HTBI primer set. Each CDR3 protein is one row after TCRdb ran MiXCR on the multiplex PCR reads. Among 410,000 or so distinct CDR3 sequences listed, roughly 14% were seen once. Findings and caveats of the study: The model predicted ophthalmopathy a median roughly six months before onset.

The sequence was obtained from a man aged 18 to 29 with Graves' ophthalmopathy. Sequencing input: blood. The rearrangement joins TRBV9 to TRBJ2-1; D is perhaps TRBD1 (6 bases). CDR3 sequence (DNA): TGTGCCAGCAGCGTAAGGGACACTTACAATGAGCAGTTCTTC. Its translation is CASSVRDTYNEQFF. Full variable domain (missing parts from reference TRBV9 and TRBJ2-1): DSGVTQTPKHLITATGQRVTLRCSPRSGDLSVYWYQQSLDQGLQFLIQYYNGEERAKGNILERFSAQQFPDLHSELNLSSLELGDSALYFCASSVRDTYNEQFFGPGTRLTVL.